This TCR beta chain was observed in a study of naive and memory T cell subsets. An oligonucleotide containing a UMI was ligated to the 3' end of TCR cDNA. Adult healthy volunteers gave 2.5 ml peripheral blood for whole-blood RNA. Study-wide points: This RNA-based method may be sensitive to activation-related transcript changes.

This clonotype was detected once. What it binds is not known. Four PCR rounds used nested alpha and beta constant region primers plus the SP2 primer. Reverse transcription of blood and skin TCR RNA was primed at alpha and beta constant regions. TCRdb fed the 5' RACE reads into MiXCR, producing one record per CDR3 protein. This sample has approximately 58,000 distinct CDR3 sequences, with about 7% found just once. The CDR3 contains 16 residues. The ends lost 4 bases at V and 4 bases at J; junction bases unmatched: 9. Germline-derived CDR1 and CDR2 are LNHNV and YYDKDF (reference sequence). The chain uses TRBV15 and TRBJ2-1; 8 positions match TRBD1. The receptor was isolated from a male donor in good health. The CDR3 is CATSTTGTGTYNEQFF. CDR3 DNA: TGTGCCACCAGCACAACCGGGACAGGAACATACAATGAGCAGTTCTTC.